This T cell receptor (beta chain) is from a study of blood T cell repertoires in COVID-19. This CDR3 contains 14 residues. Germline-derived CDR1 and CDR2 are SNHLY and FYNNEI. V lost 6 bases and J lost 3, with 14 bases in between. Assay used: immunoSEQ multiplex PCR; TCRdb lists only in-frame clones, some missing. The table has some 270,000 clones, roughly nine tenths seen once. Sequencing input: peripheral blood. This TCR was sampled from a man in his forties with active or convalescent COVID-19. The rearrangement links TRBV2 to TRBJ1-2; D gene uncertain. The chain's CDR3 is CASSLLVRDYGYTF. CDR3 in DNA: TGTGCCAGCAGCCTCCTCGTTCGGGACTATGGCTACACCTTC.